This T cell receptor (beta chain) was sequenced for a study of T cell changes during pregnancy in multiple sclerosis. V was pared by 3 bases and J by 4 bases, with 6 bases of the junction left unmatched. The CDR3 totals 15 residues. Germline assignment: CDR1 LNHDA and CDR2 SQIVND (reference sequence). This clone is a singleton in its sample. TCRdb's copy holds only in-frame clones and misses some; the assay was immunoSEQ multiplex PCR. Among roughly 57,000 clones listed, approximately 94% were seen once. The chain employs TRBV19 and TRBJ2-1; 7 positions match TRBD1. This receptor was obtained from a female donor with multiple sclerosis, enrolled in a pregnancy study. This material consisted of CD8+ T cells from peripheral blood mononuclear cells, taken after pregnancy. The CDR3 region has the DNA TGTGCCAGTAGTATGGTCCCACAGGGGTACAATGAGCAGTTCTTC. It translates to CASSMVPQGYNEQFF. The entire variable domain, with the rest obtained from reference TRBV19 and TRBJ2-1, is as follows: DGGITQSPKYLFRKEGQNVTLSCEQNLNHDAMYWYRQDPGQGLRLIYYSQIVNDFQKGDIAEGYSVSREKKESFPLTVTSAQKNPTAFYLCASSMVPQGYNEQFFGPGTRLTVL.